This TCR beta chain is from a study of shared clonotypes between healthy human individuals. Overall study findings and caveats: Rarefaction gave evidence that sorted-subset sequencing remained incomplete despite large depth. Generation probability values for non-shared clonotypes were lower than those for clonotypes shared by all four donors.

Remarks on this clone: Its antigen is unidentified.

Naive CD8 cells comprised CD45RO-negative, CCR7-positively selected cells, excluding terminally differentiated effector memory CD45RA+ cells. HIV-negative, healthy adults without recent acute infections or vaccinations were the donors. Everyone who donated was a Caucasian adult who lived in Nashville, Tennessee. The assay was immunoSEQ multiplex PCR, and TCRdb's table has in-frame clones only and misses some. Among around 610,000 clones, approximately 96% were seen once, and the ten largest hold roughly 0.12%. The V gene end was trimmed by 1 base and the J gene end by 7 bases; junction bases not matched to a gene: 0. The CDR3 covers 14 residues. Looked up from germline, CDR1 is SEHNR and CDR2 is FQNEAQ (reference sequence).

Sequenced: naive CD8+ T cells sorted from blood. The J gene is TRBJ2-1, the V gene TRBV7-9, with TRBD2 identical over 11 bases. The receptor's source is a woman younger than 45 in good health. CDR3 sequence: CASSLGTSGNEQFF. The CDR3 bases are TGTGCCAGCAGCTTAGGGACTAGCGGGAATGAGCAGTTCTTC. The full variable domain, rest sourced from reference TRBV7-9 and TRBJ2-1, is DTGVSQNPRHKITKRGQNVTFRCDPISEHNRLYWYRQTLGQGPEFLTYFQNEAQLEKSRLLSDRFSAERPKGSFSTLEIQRTEQGDSAMYLCASSLGTSGNEQFFGPGTRLTVL.